This T cell receptor (beta chain) appears in the sequencing data of a study of beta chain features in type 1 diabetes. Whole-study results and caveats: Among all four CD4+ subsets, Type 1 diabetes patients had TCRB CDR3s that were moderately but significantly shorter. Compared to healthy donors, patients appeared to have naive, central memory and Treg TCRB repertoires that were more alike.

cDNA synthesis used the whole RNA isolate, giving expressed TCRB sequences. Using immunoSEQ multiplex PCR, the repertoire was profiled, and TCRdb retains in-frame clones only, with some absent. The table includes roughly 230,000 clones, around 9.6% detected once. Looked up from germline, CDR1 is MNHEY and CDR2 is SVGAGI. This CDR3 region has 14 residues. The V and J ends lost 0 bases and 5 bases, in that order; junction bases with no gene match: 3. Turning to this clone: The antigen is not known.

By way of CD45RO/CCR7/CD25/CD127/CD95/CD27, the CD4+ regulatory, stem cell-like memory, central memory and naive cells were sorted. This TCR was sampled from a woman aged 18-29 years in good health. The rearrangement joins TRBV6-5 to TRBJ1-1, with 7 bases matching TRBD1. Material: naive CD4+ T cells from blood. The CDR3 DNA reads TGTGCCAGCAGTTACTCGACAGGGTGGACTGAAGCTTTCTTT. Protein sequence: CASSYSTGWTEAFF.